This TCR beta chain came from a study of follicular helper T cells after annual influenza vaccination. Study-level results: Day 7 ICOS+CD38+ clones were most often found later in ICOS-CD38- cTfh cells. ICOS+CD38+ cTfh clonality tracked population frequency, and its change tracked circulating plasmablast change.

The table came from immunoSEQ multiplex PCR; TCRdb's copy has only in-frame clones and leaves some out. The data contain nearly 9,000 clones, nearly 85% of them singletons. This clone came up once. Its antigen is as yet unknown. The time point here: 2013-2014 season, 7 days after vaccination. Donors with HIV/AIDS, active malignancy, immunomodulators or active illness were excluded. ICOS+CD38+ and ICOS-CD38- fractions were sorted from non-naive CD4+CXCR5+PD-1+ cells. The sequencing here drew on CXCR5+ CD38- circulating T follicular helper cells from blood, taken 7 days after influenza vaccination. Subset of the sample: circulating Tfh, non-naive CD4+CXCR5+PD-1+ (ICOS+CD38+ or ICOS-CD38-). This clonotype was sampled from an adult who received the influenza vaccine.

The chain's CDR3 is CSVALPGDTQYF. CDR3 nucleotides: TGCAGCGTTGCCCTTCCGGGGGATACGCAGTATTTT. The chain carries TRBV29-1 and TRBJ2-3; weak D call: TRBD2 (5 bases). Trimming stripped 4 bases from V and 6 bases from J, with 11 bases between. CDR3 length: 12 residues. Germline-derived CDR1 and CDR2 are SQVTM and ANQGSEA.